This T cell receptor (beta chain) was identified in a study of T cell responses to AZD1222 COVID-19 vaccine. Regarding this clone: The antigen is unknown.

The repertoire was sequenced with immunoSEQ multiplex PCR; TCRdb's copy has only in-frame clones and lacks some. The sample has 150,000 or so clones, under 95% seen once. Study-level points and caveats: Repertoires were obtained solely post-peak T cell response. Among vaccine-associated CD4 TCRs, coverage spanned spike, with dominance at 160-218 and 743-854. Epitopes outside B.1.351 and B.1.1.7 mutated regions reportedly drew nearly half of spike TCRs.

The sample was peripheral blood, taken on day 0 of AZD1222 vaccination. The receptor comes from an adult in good health.

DNA for the CDR3: TGTGCCAGCAGTTTGCCCGGGGGGAGAGGGGCCAACGTCCTGACTTTC. This gives the protein CASSLPGGRGANVLTF. The rearrangement joins TRBV28 to TRBJ2-6, with 7 bases matching TRBD2. V dropped 3 bases and J dropped 4; count of bases not matched to a gene: 6. In germline, CDR1 is MDHEN, CDR2 SYDVKM. This CDR3 is 16 amino acids long.